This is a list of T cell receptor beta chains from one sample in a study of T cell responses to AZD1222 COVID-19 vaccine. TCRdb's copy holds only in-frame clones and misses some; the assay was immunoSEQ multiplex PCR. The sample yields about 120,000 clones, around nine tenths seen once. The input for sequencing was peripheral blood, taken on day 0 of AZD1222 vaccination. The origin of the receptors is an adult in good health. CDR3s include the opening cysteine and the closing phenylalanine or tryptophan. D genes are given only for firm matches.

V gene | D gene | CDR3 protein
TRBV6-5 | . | CASSYWDSPLHF
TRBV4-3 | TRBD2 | CASSQVLAGETGDTQYF
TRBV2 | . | CASSEGTIRDTQYF
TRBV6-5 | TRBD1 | CASSYSQTGVTEAFF
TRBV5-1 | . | CASSLRGRAKNIQYF
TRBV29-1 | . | CSVGGGFVEQYF
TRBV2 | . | CASTEYGYTF
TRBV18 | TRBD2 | CASSPLYPPAGGTYEQYF
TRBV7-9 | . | CASAPGAFAEAFF
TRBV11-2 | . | CASSPGGRVSGNTIYF
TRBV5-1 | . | CASSLAGGSGNTIYF